A selection of T cell receptor beta chains follows, all from one sample in a study of cytomegalovirus exposure and HLA in healthy donors. TCRdb's table, derived via immunoSEQ multiplex PCR, lists solely in-frame clones and lacks some. The sample holds 100,000 to 150,000 clones; about 80% are singletons and the top ten take 7% to 9.5%. Sequencing was performed on PBMCs. All receptors come from a man younger than 40 in good health and CMV-seropositive. CDR3s include the opening cysteine and the closing phenylalanine or tryptophan. D genes are given only for firm matches. Clone size appears in some rows only: once, few, many, or a class for an expanded clone.

v_call	j_call	clone_size	d_call	cdr3_aa	cdr3_nt
TRBV10-3	TRBJ2-7	-	TRBD1	CAIKRTGETYEQYF	TGTGCCATCAAAAGGACAGGGGAGACCTACGAGCAGTACTTC
TRBV6-6	TRBJ1-1	-	-	CASILGGLTEAFF	-
TRBV19	TRBJ1-2	-	-	CASTPSGSNYGYTF	TGTGCCAGTACCCCTTCGGGGTCTAACTATGGCTACACCTTC
TRBV9	TRBJ2-3	-	TRBD2	CASSVGGGDTQYF	TGTGCCAGCAGCGTAGGGGGGGGAGATACGCAGTATTTT
TRBV5-1	TRBJ1-3	-	TRBD1	CASSSAGGTGNTIYF	TGCGCCAGCAGCTCCGCAGGGGGTACTGGAAACACCATATATTTT
TRBV12-5	TRBJ2-2	-	TRBD2	CASGLASTSGGAGELFF	TGTGCTAGTGGTTTGGCCTCCACTAGCGGGGGCGCCGGGGAGCTGTTTTTT
TRBV9	TRBJ1-3	-	-	CASSPPAGNTIYF	TGTGCCAGCAGCCCCCCGGCTGGAAACACCATATATTTT
TRBV27	TRBJ1-1	-	-	CASSYSPDTEAFF	TGTGCCAGCAGTTACTCTCCTGACACTGAAGCTTTCTTT
TRBV27	TRBJ1-1	-	-	CASSNLVVAEAFF	TGTGCCAGCAGTAATCTGGTGGTAGCTGAAGCTTTCTTT
TRBV4-1	TRBJ1-4	-	-	CASSQSATNEKLFF	TGCGCCAGCAGCCAGTCAGCAACTAATGAAAAACTGTTTTTT
TRBV6-6	TRBJ2-7	once	-	CASSYGGANSYEQYF	TGTGCCAGCAGTTACGGGGGGGCCAACTCCTACGAGCAGTACTTC
TRBV9	TRBJ2-1	once	TRBD2	CASSGDPGLAESSYNEQFF	TGTGCCAGCAGCGGGGATCCGGGACTAGCGGAGAGCTCCTACAATGAGCAGTTCTTC
TRBV6-1	TRBJ1-2	-	TRBD1	CASSLTGTAYYTF	TGTGCCAGCAGCTTGACCGGGACAGCATACTACACCTTC
TRBV27	TRBJ2-7	once	-	CASSPKFSQAQAYEQYF	TGTGCCAGCAGTCCAAAATTCTCACAGGCCCAAGCCTACGAGCAGTACTTC
TRBV25-1	TRBJ2-7	-	-	CASRRDTTGSGQYF	TGTGCCAGCAGGAGGGACACGACGGGCTCAGGGCAGTACTTC
TRBV27	TRBJ1-1	-	-	CASSFKGRTDRNTEAFF	TGTGCCAGCAGTTTTAAGGGAAGAACAGACAGGAACACTGAAGCTTTCTTT
TRBV10-3	TRBJ2-1	-	TRBD2	CATGGASYNEQFF	TGTGCCACCGGGGGGGCATCCTACAATGAGCAGTTCTTC
TRBV27	TRBJ2-5	-	-	CASSAGISFQETQYF	TGTGCCAGCAGTGCCGGGATCTCTTTTCAAGAGACCCAGTACTTC
TRBV7-3	TRBJ2-1	-	TRBD1	CASSYGTGGHEQFF	TGTGCCAGCAGCTACGGGACAGGGGGCCATGAGCAGTTCTTC
TRBV7-2	TRBJ1-4	-	-	CASSLVLPTTNEKLFF	TGTGCCAGCAGCTTAGTTCTTCCTACGACTAATGAAAAACTGTTTTTT
TRBV2	TRBJ2-3	once	TRBD1	CASSIQGDTQYF	TGTGCCAGCAGTATACAGGGGGATACGCAGTATTTT
TRBV6-1	TRBJ2-6	-	TRBD2	CASSRLASGANVLTF	TGTGCCAGCAGTAGACTAGCCTCTGGGGCCAACGTCCTGACTTTC
TRBV6-1	TRBJ1-2	few	TRBD1	CASRGTGTRGYTF	TGTGCCAGCAGGGGGACAGGGACGAGGGGCTACACCTTC
TRBV28	TRBJ2-3	-	TRBD2	CASSLAGDVDTQYF	TGTGCCAGCAGTTTAGCGGGGGATGTAGATACGCAGTATTTT
TRBV2	TRBJ1-6	-	TRBD1	CASRREGQNDYSPLHF	TGTGCCAGCAGAAGAGAGGGACAGAACGACTATTCACCCCTCCACTTT
TRBV19	TRBJ1-2	-	-	CATIPQGKSAGYTF	TGTGCCACCATTCCCCAGGGTAAATCAGCTGGCTACACCTTC
TRBV27	TRBJ1-1	-	TRBD1	CASRRTGSRTEAFF	TGTGCCAGCAGGAGGACAGGGTCGCGCACTGAAGCTTTCTTT
TRBV6-5	TRBJ2-3	few	-	CASSPPGLITDTQYF	TGTGCCAGCAGTCCACCGGGACTCATCACAGATACGCAGTATTTT
TRBV18	TRBJ1-1	-	-	CASSPPVGREVDTEAFF	TGTGCCAGCTCACCACCGGTGGGCCGGGAGGTCGACACTGAAGCTTTCTTT
TRBV7-3	TRBJ2-1	-	-	CASSSTSNGEQFF	TGTGCCAGCAGCTCCACTAGCAACGGTGAGCAGTTCTTC
TRBV6-1	TRBJ1-1	once	TRBD1	CASRWTGMVAFF	TGTGCCAGCAGATGGACAGGGATGGTAGCTTTCTTT
TRBV30	TRBJ1-1	-	TRBD1	CAWSAGQGANEAFF	TGTGCCTGGAGTGCGGGACAGGGGGCGAATGAAGCTTTCTTT
TRBV28	TRBJ1-4	once	-	CASSLMAGDRELFF	TGTGCCAGCAGTTTAATGGCAGGGGATAGGGAACTGTTTTTT
TRBV6-5	TRBJ2-2	-	-	CASKEGPGTGELFF	TGTGCCAGCAAGGAGGGGCCGGGCACCGGGGAGCTGTTTTTT
TRBV7-8	TRBJ2-2	-	TRBD2	CASSLRIAGADTGELFF	TGTGCCAGCAGCTTAAGAATAGCGGGGGCGGACACCGGGGAGCTGTTTTTT
TRBV2	TRBJ2-1	few	-	CASSEMGSTGTSEQFF	TGTGCCAGCAGTGAAATGGGATCGACAGGTACAAGTGAGCAGTTCTTC
TRBV2	TRBJ1-5	-	TRBD1	CASSPPRGQHSNQPQHF	TGTGCCAGCAGCCCACCCAGGGGGCAGCATAGCAATCAGCCCCAGCATTTT
TRBV2	TRBJ2-7	-	-	CAGGAAAAEQYF	TGTGCCGGGGGGGCCGCGGCCGCCGAGCAGTACTTC
TRBV7-8	TRBJ2-5	-	TRBD2	CASSLVGLAIKETQYF	TGTGCCAGCAGCTTAGTGGGACTAGCGATTAAAGAGACCCAGTACTTC
TRBV10-2	TRBJ2-7	-	TRBD1	CASSDADRGHEQYF	TGCGCCAGCAGTGATGCGGACAGGGGCCACGAGCAGTACTTC
TRBV9	TRBJ2-3	-	TRBD2	CASSGRLAGGTDTQYF	TGTGCCAGCAGCGGAAGACTAGCGGGGGGAACAGATACGCAGTATTTT
TRBV7-9	TRBJ1-6	-	-	CATSTGDNSPLHF	TGTGCCACTTCGACAGGCGATAATTCACCCCTCCACTTT
TRBV6-6	TRBJ2-7	few	TRBD1	CASRNRGVNEQYF	TGTGCCAGCAGGAACAGGGGGGTCAACGAGCAGTACTTC
TRBV6-5	TRBJ1-6	-	-	CASSYSEAATLHF	TGTGCCAGCAGTTACTCTGAGGCCGCAACCCTCCACTTT
TRBV29-1	TRBJ2-5	-	-	CSVDINGHETQYF	TGCAGCGTAGACATCAACGGACACGAGACCCAGTACTTC
TRBV6-6	TRBJ1-5	-	-	CASSYRGGNQPQHF	TGTGCCAGCAGTTACAGGGGTGGCAATCAGCCCCAGCATTTT